The 20 T cell receptor beta chains below all came from one sample that was sequenced in a study of T cells in Graves' hyperthyroidism and ophthalmopathy. Researchers took RNA transcripts and amplified the TCR beta CDR3 regions from them. The study used the HTBI primer set for a first-round RT-PCR of the TCR CDR3. TCRdb re-analysed the multiplex PCR reads in MiXCR, keeping a single row per CDR3 protein. Of about 570,000 distinct CDR3 sequences listed, roughly 46% are singletons. Input material: peripheral blood or thyroid tissue (not recorded which). These receptors were collected from an adult woman with Graves' disease, either hyperthyroidism or ophthalmopathy (not recorded which).

In its sample, this clonotype was seen many times. The rearrangement joins TRBV20-1 to TRBJ1-6; a possible D gene is TRBD1 (5 bases). Germline V gene data show CDR1 as DFQATT and CDR2 as SNEGSKA (reference sequence). V lost 1 base to trimming and J lost 6 bases, with 16 bases between them. The CDR3 has 16 amino acids. The CDR3 DNA sequence: TGCAGTGCTAGAGCCATCACAGGACACGCTAATTCACCCCTCCACTTT. Translating it yields CSARAITGHANSPLHF.

This sequence joins TRBV10-3 and TRBJ2-5, with D possibly called TRBD1 or TRBD2 (5 bases each). Trimming pared 2 bases from V and 3 bases from J, leaving 13 bases between. The CDR3 has 15 residues. The V gene's germline CDR1 is ENHRY and CDR2 SYGVKD. CDR3 bases: TGTGCCATCAGTGAGGAGGGGATGACGGAAGAGACCCAGTACTTC. Its translation: CAISEEGMTEETQYF.

CDR3 DNA sequence: TGTGCCAGCAGCGTAGGGCCAGGGCAAGGCGATGGCTACACCTTC. Translation gives CASSVGPGQGDGYTF. The chain combines TRBV9 with TRBJ1-2; tentatively, D is TRBD1 (5 bases). Germline CDR1 and CDR2: SGDLS and YYNGEE. The CDR3 is 15 residues long. V was trimmed by 0 bases and J by 6 bases, leaving 15 bases between them.

In DNA form, the CDR3 reads TGCAGCGTCTATGGACAGGGCAGCTCCTACGAGCAGTACTTC. Translating it yields CSVYGQGSSYEQYF. The chain is built from TRBV29-1 and TRBJ2-7; 8 bases line up with TRBD1. This CDR3 region has 14 residues. After removal of 6 bases from V and 0 bases from J, the junction contained 7 bases not matched to a gene. Germline loops: CDR1 SQVTM, CDR2 ANQGSEA.

In its sample, this clonotype was seen a few times. The chain is built from TRBV4-1 and TRBJ2-2; 16 bases match TRBD2. The V gene's germline CDR1 is MGHRA and CDR2 YSYEKL. Trimming cost V 3 bases and J 4 bases; bases outside gene matches: 8. The CDR3 is 19 amino acids. CDR3 coding DNA: TGCGCCAGCAGCCAGCCCCCGGGACTAGCGGGAGGGAGCACCGGGGAGCTGTTTTTT. This encodes CASSQPPGLAGGSTGELFF.

The chain links TRBV7-8 to TRBJ1-6; 7 bases are a match to TRBD1. The ends lost 5 bases at V and 10 bases at J; junction bases unmatched: 8. The CDR3 extends over 14 amino acids. CDR1 SGHVS and CDR2 FQNEAQ come from the germline V gene. CDR3: CASSPGTVDSPLHF. Written as DNA, the CDR3 is TGTGCCAGCAGCCCTGGGACAGTGGACTCACCCCTCCACTTT.

This chain joins TRBV20-1 and TRBJ2-7, with 7 bases fitting TRBD2. The CDR3 is 14 residues long. V trimming: 1 base; J trimming: 3 bases; junction bases outside the gene matches: 6. CDR1 and CDR2 (germline): DFQATT, SNEGSKA (reference sequence). The CDR3 reads CSARGWLADYEQYF. CDR3 in DNA: TGCAGTGCTAGAGGGTGGCTAGCGGACTACGAGCAGTACTTC.

The chain recombines TRBV7-9 with TRBJ2-2, with 14 bases identical to TRBD2. Per the germline V gene, CDR1 is SEHNR and CDR2 is FQNEAQ (reference sequence). The CDR3 is 16 amino acids. The V and J ends lost 4 bases and 5 bases, in that order; junction bases with no gene match: 3. The CDR3 spells CASSWTSGRSTGELFF. CDR3 sequence (DNA): TGTGCCAGCAGCTGGACTAGCGGGAGGTCTACCGGGGAGCTGTTTTTT.

This chain connects TRBV7-9 to TRBJ1-6; tentative D call: TRBD1 (5 bases). Germline lookup yields CDR1 SEHNR and CDR2 FQNEAQ (reference sequence). CDR3 length: 13 residues. Trimming pared 6 bases from V and 8 bases from J, leaving 11 bases between. The CDR3 is CASSPDRDSPLHF. The CDR3 region has the DNA TGTGCCAGCAGTCCTGACAGAGATTCACCCCTCCACTTT.

For this clonotype: Likely a read error: the CDR3 ends without its conserved phenylalanine or tryptophan. The DNA is omitted, as the CDR3 cannot be located on it reliably, and the CDR3 follows TCRdb's listing. This CDR3 reads CASSLESGSYY. This chain uses TRBV5-1 with TRBJ2-7; the D call of TRBD2 is as the table states it, not checked on the DNA. The CDR3 length is 11 residues, termini included. The germline gives CDR1 SGHRS, CDR2 YFSETQ.

This clonotype has ten or more counts. V usage is TRBV9 and J usage is TRBJ2-2; TRBD1 is a possible D gene (5 bases). This CDR3 is 13 amino acids long. Looked up from germline, CDR1 is SGDLS and CDR2 is YYNGEE. V was cut by 0 bases and J by 7 bases, with 7 bases left in between. The CDR3 DNA reads as TGTGCCAGCAGCGTAGAAGGGGACGGGGAGCTGTTTTTT. This encodes CASSVEGDGELFF.

The chain recombines TRBV5-6 with TRBJ2-7; maybe TRBD1 (7 bases). The germline gives CDR1 SGHDT, CDR2 YYEEEE. Trimming cost V 4 bases and J 2 bases, with 13 bases left between them. The CDR3 is 14 amino acids. The CDR3 sequence: CASSAAGQTYEQYF. CDR3 DNA: TGTGCCAGCAGCGCTGCGGGACAGACCTACGAGCAGTACTTC.

This clonotype was counted only a few times. This rearrangement joins TRBV6-1 to TRBJ2-7; possibly TRBD2 for D (6 bases). Trimming took off 6 bases at V and 3 bases at J, with 18 bases between the two ends. The CDR3 covers 15 residues. Per germline, CDR1 MNHNS and CDR2 SASEGT. The DNA of the CDR3 is TGTGCCAGCAGCCACCGCGGGACTTTTTACTACGAGCAGTACTTC. This translates into CASSHRGTFYYEQYF.

Many counts were recorded for this clonotype. The chain employs TRBV6-5 and TRBJ1-1; D perhaps matches TRBD1 (6 bases). Trimming stripped 5 bases from V and 10 bases from J, with 23 bases between. CDR3 length equals 15 residues. Germline CDR1 reads MNHEY; CDR2 reads SVGAGI. CDR3 coding DNA: TGTGCCAGCAGTCCCTTCCGAGACAGGCCCAAGGGAGCTTTCTTT. It specifies CASSPFRDRPKGAFF.

V gene TRBV10-3 combines with J gene TRBJ1-2, with 8 bases identical to TRBD1. The V gene's germline CDR1 is ENHRY and CDR2 SYGVKD. V shed 7 bases, J shed 6 bases, and the junction held 7 bases outside the gene matches. The CDR3 contains 13 residues. CDR3 loop: CAINPDRENGYTF. In nucleotides, the CDR3 is TGTGCCATCAACCCGGACAGGGAGAATGGCTACACCTTC.

J is TRBJ1-4 and V is TRBV12-3 or TRBV12-4, with D possibly TRBD1 on 5 matching bases. The CDR3 has 14 residues. Trimming shortened V by 5 bases and J by 11 bases, and 18 bases separated the two germline ends. Here the CDR3 reads CASSEDSSPLKLFF. In DNA form, the CDR3 reads TGTGCCAGCAGTGAAGACAGCTCCCCTTTGAAACTGTTTTTT.

This chain joins TRBV20-1 and TRBJ1-1, with D maybe TRBD1 (5 bases). This CDR3 has 11 residues. V lost 4 bases and J 13 bases, leaving 16 bases between the germline ends. Germline V gene data show CDR1 as DFQATT and CDR2 as SNEGSKA (reference sequence). The CDR3 coding sequence is TGCAGTGCTAATGGGGGGGTTGCGGGTTTCTTT. Encoded protein: CSANGGVAGFF.

In the case of this clonotype: One end of the junction is discordant with germline, which a read error may explain. The J gene is TRBJ2-2, the V gene TRBV20-1; the D gene is possibly TRBD2 (6 bases). The germline gives CDR1 DFQATT, CDR2 SNEGSKA (reference sequence). The CDR3 runs 11 residues. CDR3 protein: CSARMRGELVF. The DNA for the CDR3 is TGCAGTGCTCGAATGCGCGGGGAGCTGGTTTTT.

The chain links TRBV24-1 to TRBJ2-5, with 12 bases aligning to TRBD2. From germline, CDR1 is KGHDR and CDR2 SFDVKD. V lost 5 bases and J lost 2; bases outside the gene matches: 11. The CDR3 has 18 amino acids. The CDR3 DNA is TGTGCCACCAGTGCTATTCAACTAGCGGGAGGCACTCAAGAGACCCAGTACTTC. Residues: CATSAIQLAGGTQETQYF.

This clonotype occurred many times. The rearrangement uses TRBV9 and TRBJ1-6, with 8 bases lining up with TRBD1. Germline values: CDR1 SGDLS, CDR2 YYNGEE. Trimming removed 3 bases from V and 5 bases from J; junction bases left unmatched: 4. The length of the CDR3 is 15 residues. The CDR3 spells CASSAGQGHNSPLHF. DNA for the CDR3: TGTGCCAGCAGCGCCGGACAGGGACATAATTCACCCCTCCACTTT.